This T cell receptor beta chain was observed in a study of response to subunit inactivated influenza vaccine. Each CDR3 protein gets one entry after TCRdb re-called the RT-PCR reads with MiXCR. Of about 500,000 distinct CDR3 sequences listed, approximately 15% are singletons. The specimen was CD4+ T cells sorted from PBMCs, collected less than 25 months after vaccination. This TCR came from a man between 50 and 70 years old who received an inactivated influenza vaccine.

The CDR3 DNA reads as TGTGCCAGCAGCTCCTCAGCACAGGGGGCATATGGCTACACCTTC. Amino acid sequence: CASSSSAQGAYGYTF. This chain uses TRBV7-9 with TRBJ1-2; TRBD1 matches at 9 bases. V shed 4 bases, J shed 5 bases, and the junction held 8 bases outside the gene matches. Germline CDR1 and CDR2: SEHNR and FQNEAQ (reference sequence). CDR3 length: 15 residues. Full variable domain (missing parts from reference TRBV7-9 and TRBJ1-2): DTGVSQNPRHKITKRGQNVTFRCDPISEHNRLYWYRQTLGQGPEFLTYFQNEAQLEKSRLLSDRFSAERPKGSFSTLEIQRTEQGDSAMYLCASSSSAQGAYGYTFGSGTRLTVV.